This is a list of T cell receptor beta chains from one sample in a study of T cells in Graves' hyperthyroidism and ophthalmopathy. TCRdb ran MiXCR on the multiplex PCR reads and lists one entry per CDR3 protein. The sample lists hundreds of thousands of distinct CDR3 sequences; roughly an eighth were seen once. Sample: blood. Receptors were obtained from a middle-aged man with Graves' ophthalmopathy. Each CDR3 is given with its conserved first and last residue. D genes are given only for firm matches. A clone size is listed for some rows: how often the clone was seen (once, few, many), or a class if it is expanded.

14 | TRBJ2-7 | TRBD1 | TRBV12-3/TRBV12-4 | many | CASQGVEKVGEQYF | TGTGCCAGCCAGGGGGTCGAAAAAGTAGGTGAGCAGTACTTC
16 | TRBJ2-4 | TRBD2 | TRBV12-3/TRBV12-4 | few | CASSFQRRERKNIQYF | TGTGCCAGCAGTTTTCAGAGGCGGGAGCGCAAAAACATTCAGTACTTC
15 | TRBJ2-7 | - | TRBV5-5 | - | CASSYSFGRHYEQYF | TGTGCCAGCAGCTATTCCTTCGGGAGACACTACGAGCAGTACTTC
16 | TRBJ1-1 | - | TRBV18 | many | CASSPFSGKVNTEAFF | TGTGCCAGCTCACCATTCTCAGGGAAGGTGAACACTGAAGCTTTCTTT
13 | TRBJ2-7 | - | TRBV28 | - | CASSQGLEYEQYF | TGTGCCAGTAGCCAGGGACTTGAATACGAGCAGTACTTC
13 | TRBJ1-1 | TRBD1 | TRBV24-1 | many | CATRDRGSTEAFF | TGTGCCACCAGAGACAGGGGTAGCACTGAAGCTTTCTTT
15 | TRBJ1-5 | TRBD1 | TRBV6-1 | few | CASSEEGQVGQPQHF | TGTGCCAGCAGTGAAGAGGGACAGGTGGGTCAGCCCCAGCATTTT
13 | TRBJ2-1 | - | TRBV20-1 | many | CSAPGAFYNEQFF | TGCAGTGCGCCGGGGGCCTTCTACAATGAGCAGTTCTTC
15 | TRBJ2-1 | TRBD1 | TRBV12-3/TRBV12-4 | many | CASSPRDRVGDEQFF | TGTGCCAGCAGCCCCCGGGACAGGGTTGGCGATGAGCAGTTCTTC
14 | TRBJ2-7 | - | TRBV5-5 | many | CASSPGLLYSEQYF | TGTGCCAGCAGCCCGGGACTCCTCTACAGCGAGCAGTACTTC
16 | TRBJ1-3 | - | TRBV18 | few | CASSPRVVGSGNTIYF | TGTGCCAGCTCACCACGGGTTGTGGGCTCTGGAAACACCATATATTTT
13 | TRBJ1-1 | - | TRBV20-1 | - | CSATDGENTEAFF | TGCAGTGCTACGGACGGCGAGAACACTGAAGCTTTCTTT
15 | TRBJ2-7 | - | TRBV9 | many | CASSAGTGSSYEQYF | TGTGCCAGCAGCGCTGGGACGGGGAGCTCCTACGAGCAGTACTTC
15 | TRBJ2-7 | TRBD2 | TRBV11-1 | many | CASSLGVAGAWKQYF | TGTGCCAGCAGCTTAGGGGTAGCGGGAGCTTGGAAGCAGTACTTC
15 | TRBJ1-1 | - | TRBV3-1 | many | CASSPDQLMNTEAFF | TGTGCCAGCAGCCCCGACCAGCTTATGAACACTGAAGCTTTCTTT
13 | TRBJ1-4 | - | TRBV20-1 | - | CSARDFGGEKLFF | TGCAGTGCTAGGGACTTTGGGGGTGAAAAACTGTTTTTT
18 | TRBJ2-1 | TRBD2 | TRBV7-8 | many | CASSYGGLAESSYNEQFF | TGTGCCAGCAGCTACGGGGGACTAGCGGAAAGCTCCTACAATGAGCAGTTCTTC
16 | TRBJ2-1 | TRBD2 | TRBV15 | many | CATSRDRGLASNEQFF | TGTGCCACCAGCAGAGATAGGGGACTAGCGTCGAATGAGCAGTTCTTC
16 | TRBJ1-1 | - | TRBV19 | many | CASRGVGPRSNTEAFF | TGTGCCAGTAGGGGTGTGGGGCCGCGAAGTAATACTGAAGCTTTCTTT
10 | TRBJ1-3 | - | TRBV6-1 | - | CASSDATIYF | TGTGCCAGCAGTGACGCCACCATATATTTT
15 | TRBJ2-7 | - | TRBV5-1 | - | CASSLAGDPYYEQYF | TGCGCCAGCAGCTTGGCTGGGGATCCCTACTACGAGCAGTACTTC
14 | TRBJ2-2 | - | TRBV3-1 | many | CASSQEGQTGELFF | TGTGCCAGCAGCCAAGAGGGACAAACCGGGGAGCTGTTTTTT
15 | TRBJ2-3 | TRBD2 | TRBV29-1 | many | CSVEGASGAMDTQYF | TGCAGCGTTGAGGGGGCTAGCGGGGCCATGGATACGCAGTATTTT
12 | TRBJ2-5 | TRBD1 | TRBV10-3 | few | CANGQGQETQYF | TGTGCCAACGGACAGGGCCAAGAGACCCAGTACTTC
15 | TRBJ2-2 | TRBD1 | TRBV3-1 | many | CASRSGTGSPGELFF | TGTGCCAGCAGGTCCGGGACAGGGTCCCCCGGGGAGCTGTTTTTT